This TCR beta chain was found in a study of post-analysis software for immune sequencing data. General study findings and limits: Five TRBV segments occurring more often in patients than controls included TRBV5-6, TRBV5-1 and TRBV20-1. Multiple sclerosis patients had significantly lower normalized Chao1 diversity than controls. Same-batch samples co-clustered strongly by F measure.

In this sample, this clonotype turned up a few times. Its antigen is not identified. The J segment lost 5 bases and the V segment lost 6 bases, leaving 5 bases of the junction unmatched. This CDR3 region has 13 residues. Built from TCR beta cDNA, the libraries had unique molecular identifiers in them. TCRdb re-analysed the PCR reads in MiXCR, keeping a single row per CDR3 protein. The sample has roughly 580,000 distinct CDR3 sequences; roughly 40% are singletons. The gene calls are TRBV12-3 or TRBV12-4 and TRBJ1-1; TRBD1 aligns across 8 bases. The material sequenced was blood. The TCR originated in a girl aged 5 to 17 with multiple sclerosis. The CDR3 DNA reads TGTGCCAGCAGAGGACAGGGAAAAACTGAAGCTTTCTTT. Its protein product is CASRGQGKTEAFF.